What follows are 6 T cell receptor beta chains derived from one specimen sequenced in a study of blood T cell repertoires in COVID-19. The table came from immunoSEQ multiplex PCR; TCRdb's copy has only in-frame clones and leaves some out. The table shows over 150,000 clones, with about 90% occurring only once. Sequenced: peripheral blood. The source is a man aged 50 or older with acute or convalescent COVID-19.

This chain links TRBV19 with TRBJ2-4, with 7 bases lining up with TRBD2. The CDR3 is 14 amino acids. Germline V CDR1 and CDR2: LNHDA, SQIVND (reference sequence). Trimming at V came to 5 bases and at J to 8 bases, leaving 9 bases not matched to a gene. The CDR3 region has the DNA TGTGCCAGTAGTCTTACCGGGGGGTTGGACATTCAGTACTTC. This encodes CASSLTGGLDIQYF.

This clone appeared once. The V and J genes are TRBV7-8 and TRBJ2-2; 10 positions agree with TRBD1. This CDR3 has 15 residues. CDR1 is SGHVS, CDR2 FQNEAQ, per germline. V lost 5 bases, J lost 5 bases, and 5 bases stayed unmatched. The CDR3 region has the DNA TGTGCCAGCAGCAACCGGGACAGGGGAACCGGGGAGCTGTTTTTT. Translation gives CASSNRDRGTGELFF. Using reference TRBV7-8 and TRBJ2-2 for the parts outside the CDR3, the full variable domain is GAGVSQSPRYKVAKRGQDVALRCDPISGHVSLFWYQQALGQGPEFLTYFQNEAQLDKSGLPSDRFFAERPEGSVSTLKIQRTQQEDSAVYLCASSNRDRGTGELFFGEGSRLTVL.

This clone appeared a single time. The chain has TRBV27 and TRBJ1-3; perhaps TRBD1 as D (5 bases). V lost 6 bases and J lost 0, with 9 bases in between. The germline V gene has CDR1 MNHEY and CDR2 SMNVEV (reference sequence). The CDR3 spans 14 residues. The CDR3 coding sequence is TGTGCCAGCAGGGCCCAGGGCTCTGGAAACACCATATATTTT. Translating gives CASRAQGSGNTIYF.

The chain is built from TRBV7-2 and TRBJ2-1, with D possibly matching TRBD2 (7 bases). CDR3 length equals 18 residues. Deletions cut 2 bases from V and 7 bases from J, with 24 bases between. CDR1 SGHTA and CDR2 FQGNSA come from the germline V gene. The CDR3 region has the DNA TGTGCCAGCAGCTTATTAGCTGGGGGCGGGGGACGTCGTAATGAGCAGTTCTTC. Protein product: CASSLLAGGGGRRNEQFF.

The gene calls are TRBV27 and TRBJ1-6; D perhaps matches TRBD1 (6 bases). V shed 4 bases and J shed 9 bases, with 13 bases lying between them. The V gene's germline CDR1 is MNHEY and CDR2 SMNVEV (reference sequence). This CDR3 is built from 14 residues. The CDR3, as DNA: TGTGCCAGCAGTTACAGGGCGGTGTCTTCACCCCTCCACTTT. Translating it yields CASSYRAVSSPLHF.

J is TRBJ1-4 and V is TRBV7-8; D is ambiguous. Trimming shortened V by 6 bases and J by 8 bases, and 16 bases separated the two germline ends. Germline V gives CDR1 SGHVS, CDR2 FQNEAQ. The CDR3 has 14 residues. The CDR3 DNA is TGTGCCAGCAGTCTGGGAGTATGGGGAGAAAAACTGTTTTTT. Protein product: CASSLGVWGEKLFF.